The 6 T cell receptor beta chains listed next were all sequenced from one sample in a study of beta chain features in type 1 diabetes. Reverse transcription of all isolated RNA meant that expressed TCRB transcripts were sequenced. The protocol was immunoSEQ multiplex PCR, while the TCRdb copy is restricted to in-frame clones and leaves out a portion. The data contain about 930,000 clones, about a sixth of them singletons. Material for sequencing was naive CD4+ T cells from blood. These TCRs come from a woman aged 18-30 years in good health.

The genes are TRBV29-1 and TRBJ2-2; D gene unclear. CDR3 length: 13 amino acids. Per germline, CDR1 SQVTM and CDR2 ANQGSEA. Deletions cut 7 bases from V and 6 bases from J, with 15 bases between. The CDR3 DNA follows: TGCAGCGCCGAAGCTTGGACGCCCGGGGAGCTGTTTTTT. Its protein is CSAEAWTPGELFF.

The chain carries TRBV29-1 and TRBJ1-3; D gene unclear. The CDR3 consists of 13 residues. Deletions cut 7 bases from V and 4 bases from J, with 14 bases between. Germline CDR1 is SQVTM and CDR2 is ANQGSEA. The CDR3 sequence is CSASGLNGNTIYF. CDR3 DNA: TGCAGCGCCTCCGGTTTAAACGGAAACACCATATATTTT. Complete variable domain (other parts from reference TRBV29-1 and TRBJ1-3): SAVISQKPSRDICQRGTSLTIQCQVDSQVTMMFWYRQQPGQSLTLIATANQGSEATYESGFVIDKFPISRPNLTFSTLTVSNMSPEDSSIYLCSASGLNGNTIYFGEGSWLTVV.

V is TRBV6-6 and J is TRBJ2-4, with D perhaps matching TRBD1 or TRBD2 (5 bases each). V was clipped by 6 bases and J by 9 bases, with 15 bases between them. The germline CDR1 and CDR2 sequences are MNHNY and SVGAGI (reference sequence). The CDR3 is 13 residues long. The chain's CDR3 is CASRRDPGTIQYF. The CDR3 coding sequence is TGTGCCAGCAGGAGGGACCCGGGGACCATTCAGTACTTC.

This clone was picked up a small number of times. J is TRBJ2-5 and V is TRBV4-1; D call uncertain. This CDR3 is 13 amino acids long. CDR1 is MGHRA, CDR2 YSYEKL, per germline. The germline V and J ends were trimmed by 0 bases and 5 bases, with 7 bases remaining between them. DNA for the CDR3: TGCGCCAGCAGCCAAGATTTTCGGGAGACCCAGTACTTC. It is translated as CASSQDFRETQYF.

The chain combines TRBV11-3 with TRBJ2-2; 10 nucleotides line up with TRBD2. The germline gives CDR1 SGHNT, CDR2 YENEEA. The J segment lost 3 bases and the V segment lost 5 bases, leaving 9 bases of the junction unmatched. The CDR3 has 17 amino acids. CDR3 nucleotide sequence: TGTGCCAGCAGCGCTGCTAGCGGGAGTACGGACACCGGGGAGCTGTTTTTT. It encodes CASSAASGSTDTGELFF.

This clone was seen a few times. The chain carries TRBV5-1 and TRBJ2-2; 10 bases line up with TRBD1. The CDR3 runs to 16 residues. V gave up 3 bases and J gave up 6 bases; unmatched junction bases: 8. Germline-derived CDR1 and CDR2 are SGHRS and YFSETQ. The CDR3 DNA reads TGCGCCAGCAGCTCCGACAGGGGGCTTTGGGCCGGGGAGCTGTTTTTT. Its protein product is CASSSDRGLWAGELFF.